This T cell receptor beta chain was recorded in a study of blood T cell repertoires in COVID-19. Germline-derived CDR1 and CDR2 are SGHDN and FVKESK. V dropped 3 bases and J dropped 1 base, with 9 bases sitting between them. The CDR3 runs to 14 residues. Under the authors' procedure: Amplification from reference gene primers served as the basis for estimated nucleated cell counts. Sequencing used immunoSEQ multiplex PCR; TCRdb keeps in-frame clones, though not all of them. The V and J calls and clone size come from that table; D and trimming were worked out from the DNA. This table has around 260,000 clones, about nine tenths appearing once. Participants were aged roughly 18 to 90 years, lived in roughly 23 US areas, and enrolled virtually. Membership in each cohort depended on participant-reported clinical history.

The source is a woman aged 25 to 39 who had recovered from COVID-19. V is TRBV14 and J is TRBJ1-1, with D perhaps TRBD1 (5 bases). The sample was PBMCs or T cells enriched from blood (not recorded which). The CDR3 region is CASSHQTANTEAFF. The CDR3 DNA is TGTGCCAGCAGCCACCAGACAGCGAACACTGAAGCTTTCTTT.